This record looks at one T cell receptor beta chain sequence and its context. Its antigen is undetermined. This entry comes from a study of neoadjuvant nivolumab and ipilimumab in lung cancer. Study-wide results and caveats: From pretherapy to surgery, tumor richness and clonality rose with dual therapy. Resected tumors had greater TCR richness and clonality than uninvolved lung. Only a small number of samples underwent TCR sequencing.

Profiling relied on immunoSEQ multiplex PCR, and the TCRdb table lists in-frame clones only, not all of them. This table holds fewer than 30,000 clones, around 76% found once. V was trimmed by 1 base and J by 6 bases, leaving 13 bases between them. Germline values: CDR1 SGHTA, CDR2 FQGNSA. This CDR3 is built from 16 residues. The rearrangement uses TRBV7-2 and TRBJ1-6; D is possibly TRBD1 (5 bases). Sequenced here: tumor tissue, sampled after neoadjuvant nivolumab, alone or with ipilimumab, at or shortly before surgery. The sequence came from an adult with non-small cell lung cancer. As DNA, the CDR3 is TGTGCCAGCAGCTTAGTGGGGCAGGGTGGTAATTCACCCCTCCACTTT. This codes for CASSLVGQGGNSPLHF.